This TCR beta chain was captured in a study of T cells expressing NK-cell markers. Study in general: It was sorted CD3+CD56+NKG2C+, CD3+CD56+NKG2C- and CD3+CD56-NKG2C+ T cells that supplied the TCR beta repertoires.

The TCR beta cDNA came from 5'RACE template switching with UMIs. TCRdb reworked the 5' RACE reads into one entry per CDR3 protein, no DNA. The repertoire table contains about 460,000 distinct CDR3 sequences. Study results and limitations: Unclear, still, was the HCMV specificity of the expanded NKG2C+ T cell clones.

CDR1 is SEHNR, CDR2 FQNEAQ, per germline (reference sequence). This CDR3 is 17 amino acids long. With respect to this clonotype: What it recognizes is unknown.

Sequencing was done on a sample of blood T cells: a sorted CD56 or NKG2C T cell subset, CD4+ or CD8+ T cells, or bulk PBMC T cells (not recorded which). This chain joins TRBV7-9 and TRBJ2-1; lacking DNA, the TRBD1 call made by TCRdb goes unchecked. The sequence came from a woman aged 45 to 65 in good health. The CDR3 sequence: CASSPTGTPSAYNEQFF. The full variable domain, completed using reference TRBV7-9 and TRBJ2-1, is DTGVSQNPRHKITKRGQNVTFRCDPISEHNRLYWYRQTLGQGPEFLTYFQNEAQLEKSRLLSDRFSAERPKGSFSTLEIQRTEQGDSAMYLCASSPTGTPSAYNEQFFGPGTRLTVL.